What follows are 21 T cell receptor beta chains derived from one specimen sequenced in a study of neoadjuvant nivolumab and ipilimumab in lung cancer. Sequenced by immunoSEQ multiplex PCR; TCRdb stores in-frame clones only, minus some. The table lists 7,500 or so clones, approximately 79% of them singletons. This specimen consisted of tumor tissue, obtained after neoadjuvant nivolumab, alone or with ipilimumab, at or shortly before surgery. The receptors come from an adult with non-small cell lung cancer.

This clone has just a few counts. The V and J genes are TRBV9 and TRBJ2-7, with D maybe TRBD2 (5 bases). Trimming left V 3 bases short and J 2 bases short, with 15 bases between. The germline V gene has CDR1 SGDLS and CDR2 YYNGEE. The CDR3 has 15 residues. In nucleotides, the CDR3 is TGTGCCAGCAGCGCGAGGGCCTCTATTACCTACGAGCAGTACTTC. This gives the protein CASSARASITYEQYF.

This clone appeared a few times. The rearrangement joins TRBV9 to TRBJ1-1; D perhaps matches TRBD1 (6 bases). The ends were cut back, 2 bases at V and 0 bases at J, with 11 bases in the middle. The germline CDR1 and CDR2 sequences are SGDLS and YYNGEE. This CDR3 comprises 15 residues. The CDR3 is CASSVSDRLNTEAFF. The CDR3 DNA follows: TGTGCCAGCAGCGTTTCAGACAGGTTGAACACTGAAGCTTTCTTT.

The chain couples TRBV19 to TRBJ2-2, with 7 bases that match TRBD2. CDR3 length: 15 residues. CDR1 is LNHDA and CDR2 is SQIVND in the germline V gene (reference sequence). V shed 3 bases and J 2 bases; nucleotides not matched to a gene: 3. CDR3 coding DNA: TGTGCCAGTAGTATGGCTAGCGGAAACACCGGGGAGCTGTTTTTT. It is translated as CASSMASGNTGELFF.

V and J are TRBV27 and TRBJ1-2, with D possibly TRBD1 on 6 matching bases. Germline V gives CDR1 MNHEY, CDR2 SMNVEV (reference sequence). Trimming shortened V by 4 bases and J by 2 bases, and 17 bases separated the two germline ends. The CDR3 length is 16 residues. The CDR3 reads CASSSLRGRLNYGYTF. CDR3 nucleotides: TGTGCCAGCAGTTCGCTCAGGGGTCGGTTAAACTATGGCTACACCTTC.

This chain links TRBV9 with TRBJ2-1; a possible D gene is TRBD1 (5 bases). Looked up from germline, CDR1 is SGDLS and CDR2 is YYNGEE. Trimming left V 2 bases short and J 7 bases short, with 25 bases between. This CDR3 has 18 residues. CDR3 in DNA: TGTGCCAGCAGCGTTCAAACGGCGACGACCCCTCCAGGGAATGAGCAGTTCTTC. This gives the protein CASSVQTATTPPGNEQFF.

This chain's CDR3 is CASSLESLGEQFF. In DNA, the CDR3 is TGCGCCAGCAGCTTGGAGTCTCTCGGTGAGCAGTTCTTC. The genes are TRBV5-1 and TRBJ2-1; D gene ambiguous. In germline, CDR1 is SGHRS, CDR2 YFSETQ. This CDR3 has 13 amino acids. V gave up 0 bases and J gave up 9 bases, with 10 bases separating them.

The chain carries TRBV9 and TRBJ2-2; 10 nucleotides match TRBD2. Germline V gives CDR1 SGDLS, CDR2 YYNGEE. The V gene end was trimmed by 3 bases and the J gene end by 1 base; junction bases not matched to a gene: 6. The CDR3 runs 17 residues. The CDR3 nucleotides read TGTGCCAGCAGCGCGGAGATAGCGGGAGGGAACACCGGGGAGCTGTTTTTT. This gives the protein CASSAEIAGGNTGELFF.

The chain links TRBV27 to TRBJ2-5; no firm D call. V dropped 8 bases and J dropped 5 bases, with 12 bases sitting between them. The CDR3 has 12 amino acids. In germline, CDR1 is MNHEY, CDR2 SMNVEV (reference sequence). The DNA for the CDR3 is TGTGCCAGCGGTTGGTCCCCCGAGACCCAGTACTTC. It is translated as CASGWSPETQYF.

The V and J genes are TRBV5-8 and TRBJ2-4; no clear D gene. CDR1 SGHTS and CDR2 YDEGEE come from the germline V gene. Trimming took off 2 bases at V and 7 bases at J, with 7 bases between the two ends. The CDR3 extends over 12 amino acids. The CDR3 sequence: CASSLPLNIQYF. CDR3 bases: TGTGCCAGCAGCTTACCCCTTAACATTCAGTACTTC.

This clone was found a few times. The rearrangement uses TRBV11-1 and TRBJ2-3; TRBD1 matches 10 bases. This CDR3 contains 15 residues. The V gene's germline CDR1 is SGHAT and CDR2 FQDESV (reference sequence). V shed 8 bases, J shed 4 bases, and the junction held 9 bases outside the gene matches. CDR3 in amino acids: CASWGPGQGPDTQYF. CDR3 nucleotide sequence: TGTGCCAGCTGGGGTCCGGGACAGGGGCCAGATACGCAGTATTTT.

There are a few counts of this clone. The rearrangement joins TRBV5-1 to TRBJ2-2; 13 nucleotides line up with TRBD2. This CDR3 has 16 amino acids. V lost 1 base, J lost 4 bases, and 1 base stayed unmatched. Germline values: CDR1 SGHRS, CDR2 YFSETQ. The CDR3 bases are TGCGCCAGCAGCTTGCGGACTAGCGGGAGCACCGGGGAGCTGTTTTTT. Translated: CASSLRTSGSTGELFF.

This chain links TRBV6-6 with TRBJ2-7; D not resolved. CDR1 and CDR2 from the germline V gene are MNHNY and SVGAGI (reference sequence). Trimming removed 6 bases from V and 5 bases from J, with 11 bases in between. The CDR3 is 12 amino acids. The CDR3: CASSLARHEQYF. CDR3 in DNA: TGTGCCAGCAGCCTCGCTAGACACGAGCAGTACTTC.

The chain employs TRBV5-4 and TRBJ2-1; 12 nucleotides align to TRBD2. The germline CDR1 and CDR2 sequences are SGHNT and YYREEE (reference sequence). The CDR3 length is 15 residues. J was trimmed by 3 bases and V by 4 bases; bases with no gene match: 2. In DNA, the CDR3 is TGTGCCAGCAGCCCGACTAGCGGGAGCTACAATGAGCAGTTCTTC. Its protein product is CASSPTSGSYNEQFF.

CDR3 sequence reads: CASSPGRRSYEQYF. The CDR3, as DNA: TGTGCCAGCAGTCCCGGACGGCGCTCCTACGAGCAGTACTTC. The chain recombines TRBV6-1 with TRBJ2-7, with D unresolved. Trimming stripped 5 bases from V and 0 bases from J, with 11 bases between. Germline V gives CDR1 MNHNS, CDR2 SASEGT. This CDR3 is 14 amino acids long.

There are a few counts of this clone. This chain uses TRBV28 with TRBJ2-1, with a weak D call TRBD1 (5 bases). Germline V lookup: CDR1 MDHEN, CDR2 SYDVKM. V dropped 6 bases and J dropped 10 bases, with 10 bases sitting between them. The CDR3 runs to 11 residues. CDR3 nucleotide sequence: TGTGCCAGCAGCAGGGCTTCGGAGCAGTTCTTC. Translated: CASSRASEQFF.

The chain employs TRBV11-2 and TRBJ2-2, with D tentatively TRBD2 (6 bases). V was shortened by 1 base and J by 5 bases, with 20 bases between the two germline ends. CDR3 length: 18 residues. Per the germline V gene, CDR1 is SGHAT and CDR2 is FQNNGV. CDR3 sequence reads: CASSLGGRWGEVTGELFF. CDR3 DNA sequence: TGTGCCAGCAGCTTAGGAGGGAGGTGGGGCGAAGTAACCGGGGAGCTGTTTTTT.

This clone showed up just once. The chain joins TRBV5-6 to TRBJ1-2; 8 bases map to TRBD1. The CDR3 is made up of 14 amino acids. V shed 4 bases and J 11 bases; nucleotides not matched to a gene: 13. The germline CDR1 and CDR2 sequences are SGHDT and YYEEEE. This CDR3 reads CASSTITGGVGYTF. In DNA form, the CDR3 reads TGTGCCAGCAGCACCATCACAGGGGGAGTGGGGTACACCTTC.

The gene calls are TRBV18 and TRBJ2-5; possibly TRBD1 for D (5 bases). Matching the DNA end better, TRBJ2-7 makes the J call doubtful. This CDR3 contains 15 residues. The V gene's germline CDR1 is KGHSH and CDR2 LQKENI. This CDR3 reads CASSPPVAGSYEQYF. In nucleotides, the CDR3 is TGTGCCAGCTCACCACCTGTGGCAGGGTCCTACGAGCAGTACTTC.

In nucleotides, the CDR3 is TGCGCCAGCAGCCAAGATGGAGAAGGGACAGGCTTCTCTGGGGCCAACGTCCTGACTTTC. This codes for CASSQDGEGTGFSGANVLTF. The chain employs TRBV4-1 and TRBJ2-6; 8 bases are a match to TRBD1. From germline, CDR1 is MGHRA and CDR2 YSYEKL. The CDR3 length is 20 residues. The junction had 10 bases not matched to a gene; V was cut back by 0 bases and J by 0 bases.

This chain joins TRBV15 and TRBJ1-5; D remains ambiguous. The germline CDR1 and CDR2 sequences are LNHNV and YYDKDF (reference sequence). V gave up 0 bases and J gave up 6 bases, with 9 bases separating them. The CDR3 is 14 residues long. The CDR3, as DNA: TGTGCCACCAGCAGAGATCTCAGCGTTCAGCCCCAGCATTTT. It yields the protein CATSRDLSVQPQHF.

This clone was counted a few times. This sequence joins TRBV5-1 and TRBJ2-7; a possible D gene is TRBD1 (5 bases). V dropped 4 bases and J dropped 1 base, with 9 bases sitting between them. CDR1 and CDR2 (germline): SGHRS, YFSETQ. The CDR3 spans 13 residues. DNA for the CDR3: TGCGCCAGCAGCGGGGCAGTTTCCTACGAGCAGTACTTC. Translated, it gives CASSGAVSYEQYF.